Listed below are T cell receptor beta chains from one sample, sequenced in a study of blood T cell repertoires in COVID-19. Libraries were prepared by immunoSEQ multiplex PCR; TCRdb keeps only in-frame clonotypes and omits some of them. The sample holds approximately 94,000 clones, around 83% seen once. The material sequenced was peripheral blood. Source of these receptors: a man in his fifties or sixties with acute or convalescent COVID-19. The CDR3 runs from the conserved cysteine through the conserved F or W. The D gene is left open where the match is weak. Not all rows give a size; the values are once, few, many and, for expanded clones, a class.

clone_size j_call v_call d_call cdr3_nt cdr3_aa
- TRBJ2-2 TRBV6-5 TRBD1 TGTGCCAGCAGTTACTCCGGACAGGGGTCGATCGGGGAGCTGTTTTTT CASSYSGQGSIGELFF
- TRBJ2-5 TRBV4-1 TRBD2 TGCGCCAGCAGCCCCGTAGGGGCGGGAGAAGAGACCCAGTACTTC CASSPVGAGEETQYF
- TRBJ1-5 TRBV5-1 TRBD1 TGCGCCAGCAGCTTCCGGACAGGGAGGAGCAATCAGCCCCAGCATTTT CASSFRTGRSNQPQHF
- TRBJ1-1 TRBV28 TRBD1 TGTGCCAGCAGTCCTAGGGGGCTGGGGAACACTGAAGCTTTCTTT CASSPRGLGNTEAFF
- TRBJ1-1 TRBV5-1 - TGCGCCAGCAGCTTTCGGGGGGAGAACACTGAAGCTTTCTTT CASSFRGENTEAFF
few TRBJ1-4 TRBV6-5 - TGTGCCACCGGTTCCGTGAGGGCAGAAAAACTGTTTTTT CATGSVRAEKLFF
- TRBJ2-2 TRBV10-3 - TGTGCCATCAGTGAGAGGGGGGGGACGAACACCGGGGAGCTGTTTTTT CAISERGGTNTGELFF
- TRBJ2-1 TRBV9 TRBD1 TGTGCCAGCAGCGGATACCCCGGGACAGGTTACAATGAGCAGTTCTTC CASSGYPGTGYNEQFF
- TRBJ1-2 TRBV5-1 TRBD1 TGCGCCAGCAGCTTAAACGACCAAAATCTCCGGGACAGGGGCCATGGCTACACCTTC CASSLNDQNLRDRGHGYTF
- TRBJ1-4 TRBV28 - TGTGCCAGCAAAAGGGGATCACCTAATGAAAAACTGTTTTTT CASKRGSPNEKLFF
- TRBJ1-1 TRBV19 TRBD1 TGTGCCAGCAAGACAGGGGGGGAAACTGAAGCTTTCTTT CASKTGGETEAFF
- TRBJ1-2 TRBV2 TRBD1 TGTGCCAGCAGTGGAGTTTCGACAGGGTTTAACTATGGCTACACCTTC CASSGVSTGFNYGYTF
- TRBJ2-7 TRBV28 TRBD1 TGTGCCAGCAGCGCAACCGAAGGACAGGTAGGGTCCTACGAGCAGTACTTC CASSATEGQVGSYEQYF
- TRBJ1-2 TRBV4-3 TRBD1 TGCGCCAGCAGCCAAGACCCGGGACAGGGATTAGGTGGCTACACCTTC CASSQDPGQGLGGYTF
- TRBJ1-4 TRBV7-9 - TGTGCCAGCAGCTTAGGGTCCAGTAGGGGAGGTGAAAAACTGTTTTTT CASSLGSSRGGEKLFF
- TRBJ2-1 TRBV18 TRBD2 TGTGCCAGCTCACCTCCAGCGGGGTCGAGCTCCTACAATGAGCAGTTCTTC CASSPPAGSSSYNEQFF
- TRBJ2-2 TRBV2 TRBD1 TGTGCCAGCAGTCCGAGACAGGGACGGAGCACCGGGGAGCTGTTTTTT CASSPRQGRSTGELFF
once TRBJ1-1 TRBV5-4 - TGTGCCAGCAGCTCGGCAGGGGCAGCTTTCTTT CASSSAGAAFF
- TRBJ2-5 TRBV12-3/TRBV12-4 - TGTGCCAGCAGTTTTGGGGGGAAAGAGACCCAGTACTTC CASSFGGKETQYF
- TRBJ2-3 TRBV7-2 - TGTGCCAGCAGCTTACAACCGGAATACTACACAGATACGCAGTATTTT CASSLQPEYYTDTQYF
once TRBJ2-2 TRBV7-6 TRBD1 TGTGCCAGCAGCTTAGCGGCCAGGGGGCGAGTTTACACCGGGGAGCTGTTTTTT CASSLAARGRVYTGELFF
few TRBJ2-7 TRBV29-1 - TGCAGCGTTAAGAGACCGGACAGTTACGAGCAGTACTTC CSVKRPDSYEQYF
- TRBJ2-2 TRBV3-1/TRBV3-2 TRBD1 TGTGCCAGCAGCCAAGAGGCTTGGGGACAGGTGAACACCGGGGAGCTGTTTTTT CASSQEAWGQVNTGELFF
- TRBJ1-1 TRBV19 TRBD1 TGTGCCAGTAGCGCAACAGGGGGCGGGTCGGGGACTGAAGCTTTCTTT CASSATGGGSGTEAFF
- TRBJ1-6 TRBV15 TRBD1 TGTGCCACCAGGGACCGACAGGGACTAGGCAGTTCACCCCTCCACTTT CATRDRQGLGSSPLHF
- TRBJ1-1 TRBV19 TRBD1 TGTGCCAGTAGCCCAGGCAGGGACAGCGCGACGTTGAGGACTGAAGCTTTCTTT CASSPGRDSATLRTEAFF